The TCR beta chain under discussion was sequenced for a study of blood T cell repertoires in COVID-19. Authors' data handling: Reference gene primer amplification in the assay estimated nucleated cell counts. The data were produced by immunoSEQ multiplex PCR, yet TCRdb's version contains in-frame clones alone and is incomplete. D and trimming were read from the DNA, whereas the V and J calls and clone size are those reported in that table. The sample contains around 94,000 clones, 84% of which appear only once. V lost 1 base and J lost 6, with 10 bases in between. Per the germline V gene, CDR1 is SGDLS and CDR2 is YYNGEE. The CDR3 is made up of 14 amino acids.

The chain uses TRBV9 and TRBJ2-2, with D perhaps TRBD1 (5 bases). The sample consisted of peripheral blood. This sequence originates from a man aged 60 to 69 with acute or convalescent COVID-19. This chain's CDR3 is CASSVRLGAGELFF. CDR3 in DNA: TGTGCCAGCAGCGTAAGGCTAGGGGCCGGGGAGCTGTTTTTT.